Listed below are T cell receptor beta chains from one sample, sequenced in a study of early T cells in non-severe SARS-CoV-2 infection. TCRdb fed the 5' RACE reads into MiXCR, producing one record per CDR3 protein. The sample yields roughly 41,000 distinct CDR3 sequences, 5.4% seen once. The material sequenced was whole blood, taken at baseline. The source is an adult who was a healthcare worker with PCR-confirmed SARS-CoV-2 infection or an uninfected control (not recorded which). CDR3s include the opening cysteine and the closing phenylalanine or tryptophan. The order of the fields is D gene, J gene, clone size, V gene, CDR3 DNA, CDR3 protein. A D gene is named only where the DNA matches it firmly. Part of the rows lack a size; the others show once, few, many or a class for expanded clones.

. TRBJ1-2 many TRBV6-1 TGTGCCAGCAGTGAGACAGGCTATGGCTACACCTTC CASSETGYGYTF
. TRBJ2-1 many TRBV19 TGTGCCAGTAGGTGGAGGTCCTACAATGAGCAGTTCTTC CASRWRSYNEQFF
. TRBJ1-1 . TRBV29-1 TGCAGCGTTACACCGGGGGGTGAAGCTTTCTTT CSVTPGGEAFF
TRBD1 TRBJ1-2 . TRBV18 TGTGCCAGCTCACCACCGGGACAGGATCTTTCTAACTATGGCTACACCTTC CASSPPGQDLSNYGYTF
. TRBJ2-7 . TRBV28 TGTGCCAGCACTGATGACAACTCCTACGAGCAGTACTTC CASTDDNSYEQYF
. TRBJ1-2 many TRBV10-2 TGCGCCAGCAGTGATTGGGCCAACTATGGCTACACCTTC CASSDWANYGYTF
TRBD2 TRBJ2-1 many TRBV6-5 TGTGCCAGCAGTCGACGATCTGGACTAGCGGGAGGGGATGAGCAGTTCTTC CASSRRSGLAGGDEQFF
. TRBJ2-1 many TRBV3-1 TGTGCCAGCAGCCAAAGGGTAGCTGGCAATGAGCAGTTCTTC CASSQRVAGNEQFF
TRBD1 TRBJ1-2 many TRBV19 TGTGCCAGTGTCAGGGGGCCCGGCTATGGCTACACCTTC CASVRGPGYGYTF
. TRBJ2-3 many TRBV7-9 TGTGCCAGCAGCTCCAGGGGAGCGGATACGCAGTATTTT CASSSRGADTQYF
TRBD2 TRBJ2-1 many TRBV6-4 TGTGCCAGCAGTGGGAGCGGGAGGGCCCATGAGCAGTTCTTC CASSGSGRAHEQFF
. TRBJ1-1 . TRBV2 TGTGCCAGCAGTGAAAACAGGGCAAGCCCCTCTGAAGCTTTCTTT CASSENRASPSEAFF